The 32 T cell receptor beta chains given below trace back to one sample, sequenced in a study of shared clonotypes between healthy human individuals. Profiled with immunoSEQ multiplex PCR; TCRdb holds only in-frame clones, not every one. The table lists 2 million to 3 million clones, approximately 94% of them singletons. Specimen: naive CD4+ T cells from PBMCs. Subset: CD45RA+ positively selected. These receptor sequences come from a man younger than 35 in good health. Some clones in this sample may be carry-over from other donors' samples.

The CDR3 DNA sequence: TGTGCCAGCAGCTTGTTTGGGCGGGAGAGGTTCGAGCAGTACTTC. This gives the protein CASSLFGRERFEQYF. The gene calls are TRBV11-2 and TRBJ2-7; TRBD2 agrees at 7 bases. Germline trimming cut 3 bases from V and 6 bases from J; bases unmatched to any gene: 11. Germline V lookup: CDR1 SGHAT, CDR2 FQNNGV. This CDR3 is built from 15 residues.

CDR3 region: CASSLGLKNTEAFF. In nucleotides, the CDR3 is TGTGCCAGCAGCTTAGGCTTGAAGAACACTGAAGCTTTCTTT. This chain joins TRBV7-3 and TRBJ1-1; D is unclear. V lost 2 bases and J lost 1, with 8 bases in between. The CDR3 contains 14 residues. The germline gives CDR1 SGHTA, CDR2 FQGTGA.

This clone was picked up one time. V gene TRBV5-6 combines with J gene TRBJ2-2, with D possibly being TRBD1 or TRBD2 (6 bases each). Trimming left V 0 bases short and J 7 bases short, with 16 bases between. The CDR3 runs 16 residues. Per the germline V gene, CDR1 is SGHDT and CDR2 is YYEEEE. CDR3 sequence (DNA): TGTGCCAGCAGCTTGGCCAGGGGAGGAAGGGTCGGGGAGCTGTTTTTT. It is translated as CASSLARGGRVGELFF.

The chain links TRBV19 to TRBJ1-5; 7 bases match TRBD1. The junction had 6 bases not matched to a gene; V was cut back by 9 bases and J by 4 bases. The CDR3 covers 13 residues. In germline, CDR1 is LNHDA, CDR2 SQIVND (reference sequence). CDR3 loop: CASKLGQNQPQHF. CDR3 sequence (DNA): TGTGCCAGCAAACTGGGACAGAATCAGCCCCAGCATTTT.

This clone was counted a single time. The chain joins TRBV11-2 to TRBJ2-7, with D perhaps matching TRBD2 (5 bases). V was pared by 4 bases and J by 0 bases, with 16 bases between. Per the germline V gene, CDR1 is SGHAT and CDR2 is FQNNGV. CDR3 length equals 16 residues. For the CDR3, the DNA is TGTGCCAGCAGCTCGCCTGACGGACTTGTCTCCTACGAGCAGTACTTC. This codes for CASSSPDGLVSYEQYF.

The V and J genes are TRBV5-1 and TRBJ2-1; D remains unclear. The CDR3 runs 12 residues. Trimming stripped 6 bases from V and 8 bases from J, with 12 bases between. Per germline, CDR1 SGHRS and CDR2 YFSETQ. The chain's CDR3 is CASTVSADEQFF. CDR3 nucleotides: TGCGCCAGCACGGTTTCTGCGGATGAGCAGTTCTTC.

The V and J genes are TRBV5-1 and TRBJ2-7, with a weak D call TRBD2 (5 bases). V lost 3 bases to trimming and J lost 2 bases, with 12 bases between them. Germline lookup yields CDR1 SGHRS and CDR2 YFSETQ. The CDR3 runs to 14 residues. The CDR3 DNA follows: TGCGCCAGCAGCTCTCGCGGGCAAACCTACGAGCAGTACTTC. This encodes CASSSRGQTYEQYF.

A note on this clone: The junction departs from germline at one end; a sequencing error may be responsible. The CDR3 bases are TGTGCCAGCAGCGTTAGCGGGAAGGTGGATTTT. This gives the protein CASSVSGKVDF. The rearrangement uses TRBV11-1 and TRBJ2-3; 8 positions agree with TRBD2. This CDR3 is built from 11 residues. The germline gives CDR1 SGHAT, CDR2 FQDESV (reference sequence).

This clone was detected once. Other DNA variants within this sample encode the same CDR3. The V gene is TRBV11-3, the J gene TRBJ1-1, with TRBD1 as a possible D gene (6 bases). This CDR3 has 14 amino acids. Deletions cut 3 bases from V and 4 bases from J, with 12 bases between. Germline V CDR1 and CDR2: SGHNT, YENEEA. CDR3 sequence: CASSLGGVGTEAFF. The CDR3 region has the DNA TGTGCCAGCAGCTTGGGGGGCGTCGGCACTGAAGCTTTCTTT. The full variable domain, its missing parts supplied by reference TRBV11-3 and TRBJ1-1, is EAGVVQSPRYKIIEKKQPVAFWCNPISGHNTLYWYLQNLGQGPELLIRYENEEAVDDSQLPKDRFSAERLKGVDSTLKIQPAELGDSAVYLCASSLGGVGTEAFFGQGTRLTVV.

The gene calls are TRBV7-2 and TRBJ2-3, with TRBD2 matching over 11 bases. Germline values: CDR1 SGHTA, CDR2 FQGNSA. After removal of 0 bases from V and 6 bases from J, the junction contained 5 bases not matched to a gene. CDR3 length equals 16 residues. The CDR3 coding sequence is TGTGCCAGCAGCTTAGCGCTAGCGGGAGGTGGGGATACGCAGTATTTT. Protein: CASSLALAGGGDTQYF.

The rearrangement links TRBV18 to TRBJ1-1; D possibly corresponds to TRBD1 (5 bases). There are 17 residues in the CDR3. With 5 bases removed from V and 3 bases from J, the gap between germline ends came to 22 bases. CDR1 is KGHSH and CDR2 is LQKENI in the germline V gene. CDR3 region: CASSSYIFGTMDTEAFF. The CDR3, as DNA: TGTGCCAGCTCATCCTACATCTTTGGGACGATGGACACTGAAGCTTTCTTT.

This chain links TRBV28 with TRBJ2-7; no reliable D call. Trimming removed 8 bases at V and 3 bases at J, with 8 bases between. Germline CDR1 and CDR2: MDHEN and SYDVKM. There are 11 residues in the CDR3. The CDR3 nucleotides read TGTGCCAGCGGGAAGTTCTACGAGCAGTACTTC. Translation gives CASGKFYEQYF.

The chain combines TRBV4-2 with TRBJ2-7; 8 positions agree with TRBD1. Germline lookup yields CDR1 LGHNA and CDR2 YNFKEQ. This CDR3 comprises 15 residues. Trimming at V came to 3 bases and at J to 3 bases, leaving 7 bases not matched to a gene. The CDR3 is CASSQVQGEIYEQYF. The CDR3 DNA follows: TGTGCCAGCAGCCAGGTACAGGGGGAGATCTACGAGCAGTACTTC.

As to this clone: Other DNA sequences of this sample code for an identical CDR3. The chain has TRBV5-1 and TRBJ2-7; 8 bases fit TRBD1. This CDR3 has 14 residues. The ends lost 0 bases at V and 2 bases at J; junction bases unmatched: 1. Germline V lookup: CDR1 SGHRS, CDR2 YFSETQ. The DNA for the CDR3 is TGCGCCAGCAGCTTGGAGACAGGGGCCTACGAGCAGTACTTC. Its protein product is CASSLETGAYEQYF.

The chain is built from TRBV2 and TRBJ2-7, with 8 bases identical to TRBD1. This CDR3 spans 14 amino acids. J lost 0 bases, V lost 6 bases, and 4 bases had no gene match. The germline V gene encodes CDR1 SNHLY and CDR2 FYNNEI. The CDR3 DNA reads TGTGCCAGCAGCGCGGACAGGGACTCCTACGAGCAGTACTTC. It yields the protein CASSADRDSYEQYF.

This chain connects TRBV7-9 to TRBJ2-7, with a possible D match to TRBD1 (6 bases). Germline lookup yields CDR1 SEHNR and CDR2 FQNEAQ (reference sequence). V dropped 0 bases and J dropped 2 bases, with 8 bases sitting between them. CDR3 length: 14 residues. The CDR3 coding sequence is TGTGCCAGCAGCTTAGCTGACAGGACCTACGAGCAGTACTTC. This sequence encodes CASSLADRTYEQYF.

The chain has TRBV28 and TRBJ1-4, with 8 bases lining up with TRBD1. Trimming removed 1 base from V and 11 bases from J; junction bases left unmatched: 6. The CDR3 is made up of 14 amino acids. CDR1 is MDHEN, CDR2 SYDVKM, per germline. The CDR3 bases are TGTGCCAGCAGTTTATTCCAGGGGGCGCGGAAACTGTTTTTT. Residues: CASSLFQGARKLFF.

The chain is built from TRBV28 and TRBJ2-3, with 7 positions matching TRBD1. The CDR3 loop spans 16 amino acids. The germline CDR1 and CDR2 sequences are MDHEN and SYDVKM. Trimming took 8 bases from V and 1 from J; bases not matched to a gene: 12. CDR3 protein: CASPPRQGEGTDTQYF. The CDR3 region has the DNA TGTGCCAGCCCCCCGAGGCAGGGGGAAGGCACAGATACGCAGTATTTT.

This chain joins TRBV28 and TRBJ1-2; perhaps TRBD1 as D (5 bases). The germline gives CDR1 MDHEN, CDR2 SYDVKM. The V and J ends lost 6 bases and 5 bases respectively, with 13 bases between them. This CDR3 has 13 amino acids. CDR3 nucleotides: TGTGCCAGCAGCGTCCGGGGCTCTTATGGCTACACCTTC. Amino acid sequence: CASSVRGSYGYTF.

The chain carries TRBV4-1 and TRBJ2-1, with TRBD2 identical over 11 bases. With V trimmed by 4 bases and J by 7 bases, 9 bases remained unmatched. This CDR3 is built from 16 residues. Germline V gives CDR1 MGHRA, CDR2 YSYEKL. CDR3 protein: CASSPILAGGSNEQFF. The CDR3 region has the DNA TGCGCCAGCAGCCCGATTCTAGCGGGAGGTTCTAATGAGCAGTTCTTC.

The chain uses TRBV15 and TRBJ2-2; TRBD2 is a possible D gene (6 bases). V was trimmed by 2 bases and J by 4 bases, leaving 17 bases between them. CDR3 length equals 17 residues. The germline V gene encodes CDR1 LNHNV and CDR2 YYDKDF (reference sequence). CDR3 amino acids: CATSRPGGGISTGELFF. Here the CDR3 DNA reads TGTGCCACCAGCAGACCCGGCGGAGGGATTAGCACCGGGGAGCTGTTTTTT.

The chain is built from TRBV30 and TRBJ1-6, with 8 bases aligning to TRBD1. Germline V gene data show CDR1 as GTSNPN and CDR2 as SVGIG (reference sequence). J was trimmed by 7 bases and V by 0 bases; bases with no gene match: 2. The CDR3 is made up of 14 amino acids. The CDR3 region is CAWSVRQGNSPLHF. CDR3 in DNA: TGTGCCTGGAGTGTACGACAGGGGAATTCACCCCTCCACTTT.

In regard to this clone: This specimen includes other DNA sequences encoding the same CDR3. The chain is built from TRBV28 and TRBJ2-7; maybe TRBD2 (5 bases). V was clipped by 4 bases and J by 3 bases, with 10 bases between them. CDR3 length equals 13 residues. Germline V lookup: CDR1 MDHEN, CDR2 SYDVKM. This chain's CDR3 is CASSSGLLYEQYF. CDR3 nucleotides: TGTGCCAGCAGTTCTGGACTCCTCTACGAGCAGTACTTC.

The rearrangement joins TRBV19 to TRBJ1-5; a weak D match, TRBD1 (5 bases). This CDR3 contains 13 residues. The V end lost 5 bases, the J end lost 6 bases, and 11 bases lay between the germline ends. The V gene's germline CDR1 is LNHDA and CDR2 SQIVND (reference sequence). CDR3 region: CASSLSGRQPQHF. The CDR3 nucleotides are TGTGCCAGTAGTTTATCGGGGCGTCAGCCCCAGCATTTT.

V and J are TRBV7-9 and TRBJ1-1, with 8 bases lining up with TRBD1. The CDR3 is 15 residues long. The germline gives CDR1 SEHNR, CDR2 FQNEAQ (reference sequence). Trimming took 5 bases from V and 3 from J; bases not matched to a gene: 8. CDR3 in DNA: TGTGCCAGCAGCCCCCAGACAGGGGCGGACACTGAAGCTTTCTTT. This codes for CASSPQTGADTEAFF.

Only one count was recorded for this clone. V and J are TRBV5-4 and TRBJ2-2; D is possibly TRBD1 or TRBD2 (5 bases each). The CDR3 spans 14 residues. The germline V gene has CDR1 SGHNT and CDR2 YYREEE (reference sequence). Deletions cut 4 bases from V and 4 bases from J, with 11 bases between. As DNA, the CDR3 is TGTGCCAGCAGCGCCGGGACCACCACCGGGGAGCTGTTTTTT. Translated: CASSAGTTTGELFF.

J is TRBJ2-7 and V is TRBV5-1; 9 nucleotides line up with TRBD1. Losses at the gene ends were 7 bases for V and 5 bases for J; bases not matched to a gene: 10. CDR1 and CDR2 (germline): SGHRS, YFSETQ. This CDR3 region has 14 residues. In DNA form, the CDR3 reads TGCGCCAGCCGGGGACAGGGCAACCGTGACGAGCAGTACTTC. This gives the protein CASRGQGNRDEQYF.

The CDR3 DNA sequence: TGTGCCAGCTCAGGGGGACAAACGAACACCGGGGAGCTGTTTTTT. This gives the protein CASSGGQTNTGELFF. The rearrangement joins TRBV18 to TRBJ2-2; the D gene is possibly TRBD1 (6 bases). The ends were cut back, 5 bases at V and 0 bases at J, with 10 bases in the middle. The CDR3 contains 15 residues. From germline, CDR1 is KGHSH and CDR2 LQKENI.

The chain employs TRBV11-2 and TRBJ2-1; D gene uncertain. Germline values: CDR1 SGHAT, CDR2 FQNNGV. The CDR3 extends over 12 amino acids. Trimming stripped 0 bases from V and 10 bases from J, with 7 bases between. The CDR3 loop is CASSLDGPEQFF. The CDR3 DNA reads as TGTGCCAGCAGCTTAGATGGGCCCGAGCAGTTCTTC.

This chain uses TRBV6-1 with TRBJ2-7, with no clear D. With 3 bases removed from V and 0 bases from J, the gap between germline ends came to 15 bases. The germline V gene encodes CDR1 MNHNS and CDR2 SASEGT. This CDR3 has 16 residues. The DNA for the CDR3 is TGTGCCAGCAGTGAGTTCTTGGGCCGAGGCTCCTACGAGCAGTACTTC. Amino acid sequence: CASSEFLGRGSYEQYF.

The rearrangement uses TRBV15 and TRBJ2-7; a weak D match, TRBD2 (5 bases). This CDR3 is built from 14 residues. Germline V gene data show CDR1 as LNHNV and CDR2 as YYDKDF (reference sequence). V was pared by 1 base and J by 2 bases, with 9 bases between. The CDR3 bases are TGTGCCACCAGCAGAGCGGGGTATGCCTACGAGCAGTACTTC. Amino acids: CATSRAGYAYEQYF.

V gene TRBV6-5 combines with J gene TRBJ1-4; 7 bases map to TRBD1. The CDR3 is 14 amino acids. Germline trimming cut 4 bases from V and 3 bases from J; bases unmatched to any gene: 2. Germline loops: CDR1 MNHEY, CDR2 SVGAGI. CDR3 bases: TGTGCCAGCAGTTCCGGGACAGCTAATGAAAAACTGTTTTTT. Translation gives CASSSGTANEKLFF.